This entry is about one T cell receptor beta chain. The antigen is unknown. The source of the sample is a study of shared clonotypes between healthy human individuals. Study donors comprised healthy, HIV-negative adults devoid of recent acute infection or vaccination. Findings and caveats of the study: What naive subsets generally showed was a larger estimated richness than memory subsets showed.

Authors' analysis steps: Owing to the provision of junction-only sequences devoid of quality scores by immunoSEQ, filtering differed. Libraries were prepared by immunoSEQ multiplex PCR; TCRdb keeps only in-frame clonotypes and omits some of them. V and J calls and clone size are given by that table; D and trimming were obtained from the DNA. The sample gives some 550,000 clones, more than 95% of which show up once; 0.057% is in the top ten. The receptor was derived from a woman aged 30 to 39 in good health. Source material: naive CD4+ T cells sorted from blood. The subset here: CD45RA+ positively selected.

CDR3 sequence (DNA): TGTGCCAGCAGCTCGACAGGGATCCAGCCCCAGCATTTT. It codes for CASSSTGIQPQHF. This chain uses TRBV7-2 with TRBJ1-5; 7 bases fit TRBD1. The CDR3 totals 13 residues. Germline V lookup: CDR1 SGHTA, CDR2 FQGNSA. The ends lost 4 bases at V and 7 bases at J; junction bases unmatched: 4.